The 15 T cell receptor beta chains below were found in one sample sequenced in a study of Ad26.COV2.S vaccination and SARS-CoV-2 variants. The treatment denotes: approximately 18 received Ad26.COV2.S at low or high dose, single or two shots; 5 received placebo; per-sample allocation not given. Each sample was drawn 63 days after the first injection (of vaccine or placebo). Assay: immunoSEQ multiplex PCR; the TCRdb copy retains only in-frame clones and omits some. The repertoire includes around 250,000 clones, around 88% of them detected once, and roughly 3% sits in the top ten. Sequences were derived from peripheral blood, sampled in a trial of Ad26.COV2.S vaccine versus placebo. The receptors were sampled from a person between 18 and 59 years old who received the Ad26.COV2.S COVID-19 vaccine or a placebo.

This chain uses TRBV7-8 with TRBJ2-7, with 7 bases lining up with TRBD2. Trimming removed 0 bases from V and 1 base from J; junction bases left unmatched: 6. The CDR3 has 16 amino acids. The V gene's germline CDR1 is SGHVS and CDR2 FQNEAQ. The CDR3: CASSLARREGSYEQYF. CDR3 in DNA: TGTGCCAGCAGCTTAGCGAGGAGGGAGGGTTCCTACGAGCAGTACTTC.

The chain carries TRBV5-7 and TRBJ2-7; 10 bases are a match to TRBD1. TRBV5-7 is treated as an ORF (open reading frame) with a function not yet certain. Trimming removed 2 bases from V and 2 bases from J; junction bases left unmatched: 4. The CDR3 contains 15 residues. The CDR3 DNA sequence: TGTGCCAGCAGCTTCCGGGACAGGGGAACCTACGAGCAGTACGTC. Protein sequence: CASSFRDRGTYEQYV.

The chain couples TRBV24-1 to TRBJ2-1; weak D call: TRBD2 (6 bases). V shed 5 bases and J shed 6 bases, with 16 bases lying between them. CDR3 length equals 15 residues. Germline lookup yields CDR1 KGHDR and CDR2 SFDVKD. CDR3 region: CATSAFGTGVNEQFF. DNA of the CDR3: TGTGCCACCAGTGCCTTTGGGACGGGGGTCAATGAGCAGTTCTTC.

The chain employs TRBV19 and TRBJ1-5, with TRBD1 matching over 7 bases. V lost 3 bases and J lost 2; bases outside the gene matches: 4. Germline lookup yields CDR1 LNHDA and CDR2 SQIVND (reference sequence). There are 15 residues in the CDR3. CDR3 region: CASSMVGGGNQPQHF. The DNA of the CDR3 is TGTGCCAGTAGTATGGTAGGGGGCGGCAATCAGCCCCAGCATTTT.

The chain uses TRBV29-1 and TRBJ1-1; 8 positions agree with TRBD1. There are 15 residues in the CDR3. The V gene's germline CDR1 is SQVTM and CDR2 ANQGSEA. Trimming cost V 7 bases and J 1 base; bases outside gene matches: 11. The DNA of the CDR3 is TGCAGCGCCCAGGGGGCTGAGGGTTGGAACACTGAAGCTTTCTTT. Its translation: CSAQGAEGWNTEAFF.

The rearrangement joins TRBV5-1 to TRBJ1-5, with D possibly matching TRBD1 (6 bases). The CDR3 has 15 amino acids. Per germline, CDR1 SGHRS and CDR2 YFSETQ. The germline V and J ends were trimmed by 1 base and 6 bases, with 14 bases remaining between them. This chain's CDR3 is CASSLSGAARQPQHF. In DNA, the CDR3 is TGCGCCAGCAGCTTGTCAGGGGCCGCTCGTCAGCCCCAGCATTTT.

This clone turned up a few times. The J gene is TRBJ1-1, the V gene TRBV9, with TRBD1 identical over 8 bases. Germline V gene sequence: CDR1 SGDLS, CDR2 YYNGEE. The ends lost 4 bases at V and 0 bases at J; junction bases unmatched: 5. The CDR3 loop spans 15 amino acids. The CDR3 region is CASSNPGGVNTEAFF. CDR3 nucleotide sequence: TGTGCCAGCAGCAACCCAGGGGGCGTGAACACTGAAGCTTTCTTT. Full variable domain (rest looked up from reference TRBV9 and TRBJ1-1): DSGVTQTPKHLITATGQRVTLRCSPRSGDLSVYWYQQSLDQGLQFLIQYYNGEERAKGNILERFSAQQFPDLHSELNLSSLELGDSALYFCASSNPGGVNTEAFFGQGTRLTVV.

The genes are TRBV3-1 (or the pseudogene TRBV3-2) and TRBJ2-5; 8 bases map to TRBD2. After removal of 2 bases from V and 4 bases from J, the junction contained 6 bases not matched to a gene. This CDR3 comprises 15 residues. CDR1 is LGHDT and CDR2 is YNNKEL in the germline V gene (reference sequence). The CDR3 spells CASSQRSGGIETQYF. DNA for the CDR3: TGTGCCAGCAGCCAAAGGAGCGGGGGAATAGAGACCCAGTACTTC.

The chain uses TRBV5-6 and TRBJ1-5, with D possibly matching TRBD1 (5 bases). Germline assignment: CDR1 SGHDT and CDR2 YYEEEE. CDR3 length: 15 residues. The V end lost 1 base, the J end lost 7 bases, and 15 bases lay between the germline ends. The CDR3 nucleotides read TGTGCCAGCAGCTTGTCTAGGGGATGGAGGCAGCCCCAGCATTTT. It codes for CASSLSRGWRQPQHF.

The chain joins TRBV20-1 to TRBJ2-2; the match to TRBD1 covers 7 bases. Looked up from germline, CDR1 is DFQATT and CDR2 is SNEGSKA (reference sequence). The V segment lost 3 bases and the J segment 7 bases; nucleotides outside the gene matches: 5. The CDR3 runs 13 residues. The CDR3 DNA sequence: TGCAGTGCTAGTGACAGGGTCAACGGGGAGCTGTTTTTT. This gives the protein CSASDRVNGELFF.

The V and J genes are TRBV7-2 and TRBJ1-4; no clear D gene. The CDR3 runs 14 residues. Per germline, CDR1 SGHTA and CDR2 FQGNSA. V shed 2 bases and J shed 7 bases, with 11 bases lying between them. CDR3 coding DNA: TGTGCCAGCAGCTTATACGGTCCTACTGAAAAACTGTTTTTT. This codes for CASSLYGPTEKLFF.

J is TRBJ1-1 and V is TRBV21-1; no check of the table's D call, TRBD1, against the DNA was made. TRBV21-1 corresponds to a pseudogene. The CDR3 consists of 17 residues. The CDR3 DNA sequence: TGTGCTAGCAGCAAAGGCCCCTCCCGGGACACCTCTTTTCAGACTTTCTTT. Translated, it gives CASSKGPSRDTSFQTFF.

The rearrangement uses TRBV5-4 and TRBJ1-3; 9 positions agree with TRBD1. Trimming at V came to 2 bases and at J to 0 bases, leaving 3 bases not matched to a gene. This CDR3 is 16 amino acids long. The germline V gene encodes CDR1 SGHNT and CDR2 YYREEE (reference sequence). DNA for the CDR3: TGTGCCAGCAGCTTTGGACAGGGGAGCTCTGGAAACACCATATATTTT. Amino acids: CASSFGQGSSGNTIYF.

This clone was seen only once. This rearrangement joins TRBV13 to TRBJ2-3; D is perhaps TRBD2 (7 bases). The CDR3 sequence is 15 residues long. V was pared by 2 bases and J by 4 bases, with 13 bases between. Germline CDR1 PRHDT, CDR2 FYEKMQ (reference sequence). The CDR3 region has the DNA TGTGCCAGCAGCTTATGGGGAGGGGGATCAGATACGCAGTATTTT. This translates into CASSLWGGGSDTQYF.

In nucleotides, the CDR3 is TGCGCCAGCAGAGGAACGAATGAAAAACTGTTTTTT. This sequence encodes CASRGTNEKLFF. The V call is TRBV5-1, the J call TRBJ1-4; D is undetermined. Trimming pared 5 bases from V and 5 bases from J, leaving 7 bases between. CDR1 and CDR2 from the germline V gene are SGHRS and YFSETQ. This CDR3 is 12 amino acids long.